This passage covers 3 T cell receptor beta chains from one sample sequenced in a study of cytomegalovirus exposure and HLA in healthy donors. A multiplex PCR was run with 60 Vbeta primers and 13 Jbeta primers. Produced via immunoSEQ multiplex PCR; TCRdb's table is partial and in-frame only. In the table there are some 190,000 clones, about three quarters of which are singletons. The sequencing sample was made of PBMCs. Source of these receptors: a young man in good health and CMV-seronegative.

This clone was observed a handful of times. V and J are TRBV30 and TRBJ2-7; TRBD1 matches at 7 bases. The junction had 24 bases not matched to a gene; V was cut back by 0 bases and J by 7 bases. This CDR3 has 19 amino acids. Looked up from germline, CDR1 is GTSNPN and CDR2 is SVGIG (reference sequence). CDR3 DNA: TGTGCCTGGAGTGTACTTTCATGGGGGTCGGGACAGCAGCCAGAGGAGCAGTACTTC. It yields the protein CAWSVLSWGSGQQPEEQYF.

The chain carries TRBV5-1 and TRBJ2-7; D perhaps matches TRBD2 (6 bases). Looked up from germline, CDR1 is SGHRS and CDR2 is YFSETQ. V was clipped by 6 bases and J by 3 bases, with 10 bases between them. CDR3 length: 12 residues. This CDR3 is CASKDGGYEQYF. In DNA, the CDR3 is TGCGCCAGCAAAGACGGGGGCTACGAGCAGTACTTC.

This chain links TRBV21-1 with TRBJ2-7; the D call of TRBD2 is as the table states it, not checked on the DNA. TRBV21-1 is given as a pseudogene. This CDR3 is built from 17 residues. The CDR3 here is CASSKRGSIAAGYEQYF. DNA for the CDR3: TGTGCCAGCAGCAAGCGGGGAAGTATCGCTGCGGGGTACGAGCAGTACTTC.